This T cell receptor (beta chain) was sequenced for a study of cytomegalovirus exposure and HLA in healthy donors. Amplification used 60 Vbeta primers and 13 Jbeta primers. Sequencing used immunoSEQ multiplex PCR; TCRdb keeps in-frame clones, though not all of them. The sample consists of some 250,000 clones, about 81% of them appearing once. On this clone: Its antigen is undetermined.

Regarding the study as a whole: In an earlier analysis, in approximately 630 donors, most V segments appeared productive either ~87% or ~30% of the time.

Germline V gives CDR1 SGHRS, CDR2 YFSETQ. Trimming left V 0 bases short and J 7 bases short, with 11 bases between. The CDR3 extends over 14 amino acids. V gene TRBV5-1 combines with J gene TRBJ1-5, with D perhaps matching TRBD1 (6 bases). Specimen: PBMCs. The receptor comes from a woman in her thirties or forties in good health and CMV-seropositive. The CDR3 DNA sequence: TGCGCCAGCAGCTTGGTGGGGGCAGGCCAGCCCCAGCATTTT. It codes for CASSLVGAGQPQHF.